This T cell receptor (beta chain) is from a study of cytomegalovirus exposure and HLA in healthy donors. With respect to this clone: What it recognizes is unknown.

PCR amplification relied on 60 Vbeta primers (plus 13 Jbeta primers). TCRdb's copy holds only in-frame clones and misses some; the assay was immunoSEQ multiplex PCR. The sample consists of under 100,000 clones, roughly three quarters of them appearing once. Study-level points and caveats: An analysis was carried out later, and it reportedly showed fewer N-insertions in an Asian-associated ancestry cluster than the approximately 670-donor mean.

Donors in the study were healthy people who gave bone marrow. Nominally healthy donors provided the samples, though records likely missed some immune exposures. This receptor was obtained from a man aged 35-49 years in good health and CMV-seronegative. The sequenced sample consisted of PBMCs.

The DNA of the CDR3 is TGTGCCAGTAGTCGGGGTAGTAGAAACACTGAAGCTTTCTTT. Its protein product is CASSRGSRNTEAFF. This rearrangement joins TRBV19 to TRBJ1-1; D is ambiguous. From germline, CDR1 is LNHDA and CDR2 SQIVND (reference sequence). CDR3 length: 14 residues. Trimming shortened V by 5 bases and J by 2 bases, and 12 bases separated the two germline ends.